This T cell receptor beta chain stems from a study of Tregs in tolerant kidney transplant recipients. Points from the study as a whole: Validation in larger populations is needed because few patients were studied.

Of note for this clone: Its antigen is unknown.

This table comes from immunoSEQ multiplex PCR, and its TCRdb copy is limited to in-frame clones, with some not included. This repertoire shows about 20,000 clones, roughly 80% found once; its top ten account for 2.5%. CDR1 SGDLS and CDR2 YYNGEE come from the germline V gene. V was pared by 4 bases and J by 7 bases, with 18 bases between. This CDR3 contains 15 residues. The TCR comes from a human donor in good health. This sequence joins TRBV9 and TRBJ1-5, with unresolved D. The sample was Tregs from blood. The CDR3 protein is CASSPGEGGRQPQHF. DNA for the CDR3: TGTGCCAGCAGCCCTGGAGAGGGTGGAAGGCAGCCCCAGCATTTT.